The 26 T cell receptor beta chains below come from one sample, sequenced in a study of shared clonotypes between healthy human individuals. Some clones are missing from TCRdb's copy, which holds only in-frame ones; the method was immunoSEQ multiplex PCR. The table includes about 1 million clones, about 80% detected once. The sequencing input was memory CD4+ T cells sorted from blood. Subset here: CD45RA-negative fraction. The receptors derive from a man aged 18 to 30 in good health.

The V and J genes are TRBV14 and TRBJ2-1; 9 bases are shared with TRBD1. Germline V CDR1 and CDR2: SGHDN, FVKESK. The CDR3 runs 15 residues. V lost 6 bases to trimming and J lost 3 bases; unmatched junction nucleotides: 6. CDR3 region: CASRAGTGHYNEQFF. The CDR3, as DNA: TGTGCCAGCAGAGCCGGGACAGGGCACTACAATGAGCAGTTCTTC.

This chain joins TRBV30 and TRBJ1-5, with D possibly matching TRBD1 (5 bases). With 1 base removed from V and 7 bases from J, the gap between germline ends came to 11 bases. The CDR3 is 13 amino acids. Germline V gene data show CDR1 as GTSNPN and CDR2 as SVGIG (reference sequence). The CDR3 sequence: CAWSEGYRQPQHF. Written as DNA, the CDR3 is TGTGCCTGGAGTGAGGGCTACAGGCAGCCCCAGCATTTT.

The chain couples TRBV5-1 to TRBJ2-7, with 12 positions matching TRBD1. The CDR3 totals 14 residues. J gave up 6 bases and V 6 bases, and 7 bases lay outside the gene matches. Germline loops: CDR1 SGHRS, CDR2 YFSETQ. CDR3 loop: CASTTGQGAVEQYF. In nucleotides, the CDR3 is TGCGCCAGCACTACGGGACAGGGGGCTGTCGAGCAGTACTTC.

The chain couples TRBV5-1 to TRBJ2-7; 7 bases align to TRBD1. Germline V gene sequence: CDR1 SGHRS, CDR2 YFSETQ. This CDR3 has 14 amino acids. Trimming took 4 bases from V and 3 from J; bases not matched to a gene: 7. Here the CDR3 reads CASSISGTVYEQYF. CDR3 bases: TGCGCCAGCAGCATATCCGGGACAGTCTACGAGCAGTACTTC.

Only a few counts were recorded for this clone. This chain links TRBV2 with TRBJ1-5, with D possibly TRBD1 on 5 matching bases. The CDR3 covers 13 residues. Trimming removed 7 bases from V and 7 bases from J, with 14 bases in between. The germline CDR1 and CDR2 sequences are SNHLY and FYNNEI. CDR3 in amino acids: CASMGTGNQPQHF. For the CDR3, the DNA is TGTGCCAGCATGGGGACGGGGAACCAGCCCCAGCATTTT.

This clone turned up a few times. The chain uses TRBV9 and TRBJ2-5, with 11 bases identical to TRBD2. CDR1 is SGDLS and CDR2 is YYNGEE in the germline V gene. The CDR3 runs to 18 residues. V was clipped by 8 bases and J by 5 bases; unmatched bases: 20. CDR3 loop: CASFPLTWTSGLEETQYF. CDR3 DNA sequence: TGTGCCAGTTTCCCCCTTACCTGGACTAGCGGGTTAGAGGAGACCCAGTACTTC.

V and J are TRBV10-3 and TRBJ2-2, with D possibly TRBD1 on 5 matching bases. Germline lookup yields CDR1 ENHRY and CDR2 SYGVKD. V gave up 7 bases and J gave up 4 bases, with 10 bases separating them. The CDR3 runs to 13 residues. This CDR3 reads CAINRQSTGELFF. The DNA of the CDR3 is TGTGCCATCAATCGACAGAGCACCGGGGAGCTGTTTTTT.

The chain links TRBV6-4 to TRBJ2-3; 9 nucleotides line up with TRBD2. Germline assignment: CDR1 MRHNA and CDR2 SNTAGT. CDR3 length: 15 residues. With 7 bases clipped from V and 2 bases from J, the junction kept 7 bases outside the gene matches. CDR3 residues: CASKSTSGNTDTQYF. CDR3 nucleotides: TGTGCCAGCAAATCGACTAGCGGTAACACAGATACGCAGTATTTT.

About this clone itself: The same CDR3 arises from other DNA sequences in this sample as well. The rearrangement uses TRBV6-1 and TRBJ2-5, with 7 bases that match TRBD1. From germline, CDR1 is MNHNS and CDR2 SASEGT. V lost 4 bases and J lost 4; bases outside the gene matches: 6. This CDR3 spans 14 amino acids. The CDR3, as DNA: TGTGCCAGCAGTGCGACAGGGATACGAGAGACCCAGTACTTC. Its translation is CASSATGIRETQYF.

CDR3 bases: TGTGCCAGCTCACGGACAGGAAGCACAGATACGCAGTATTTT. Protein: CASSRTGSTDTQYF. J is TRBJ2-3 and V is TRBV18; the match to TRBD1 covers 7 bases. CDR3 length equals 14 residues. Germline V CDR1 and CDR2: KGHSH, LQKENI. Unmatched junction bases numbered 1, after V lost 4 bases and J lost 0 bases.

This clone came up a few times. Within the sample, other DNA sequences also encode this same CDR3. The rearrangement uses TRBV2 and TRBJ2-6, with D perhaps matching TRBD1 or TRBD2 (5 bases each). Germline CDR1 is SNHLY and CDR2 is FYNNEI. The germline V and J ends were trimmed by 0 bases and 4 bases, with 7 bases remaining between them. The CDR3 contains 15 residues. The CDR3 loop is CASSEAGTGANVLTF. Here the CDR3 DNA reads TGTGCCAGCAGTGAAGCAGGGACGGGGGCCAACGTCCTGACTTTC.

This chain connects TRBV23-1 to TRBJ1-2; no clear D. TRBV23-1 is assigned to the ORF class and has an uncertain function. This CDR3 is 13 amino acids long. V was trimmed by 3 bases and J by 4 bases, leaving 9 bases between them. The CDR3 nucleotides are TGCGCCAGCAGTCATCATCCGGGCTATGGCTACACCTTC. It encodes CASSHHPGYGYTF.

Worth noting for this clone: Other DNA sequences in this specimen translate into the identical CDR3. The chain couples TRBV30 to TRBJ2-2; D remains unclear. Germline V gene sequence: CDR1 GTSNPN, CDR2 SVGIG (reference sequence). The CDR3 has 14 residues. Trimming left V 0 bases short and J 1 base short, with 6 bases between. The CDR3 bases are TGTGCCTGGAGTGTAATCCTGAACACCGGGGAGCTGTTTTTT. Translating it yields CAWSVILNTGELFF.

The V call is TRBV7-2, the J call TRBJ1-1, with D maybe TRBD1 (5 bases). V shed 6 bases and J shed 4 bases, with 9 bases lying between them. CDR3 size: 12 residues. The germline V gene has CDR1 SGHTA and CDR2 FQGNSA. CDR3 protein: CASSPGPTEAFF. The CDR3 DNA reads TGTGCCAGCAGTCCAGGGCCCACTGAAGCTTTCTTT.

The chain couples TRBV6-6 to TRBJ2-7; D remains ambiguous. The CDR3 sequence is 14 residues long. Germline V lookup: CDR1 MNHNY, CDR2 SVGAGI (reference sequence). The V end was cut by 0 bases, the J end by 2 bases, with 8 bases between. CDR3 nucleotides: TGTGCCAGCAGTTACTCCCGGAACGCCTACGAGCAGTACTTC. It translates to CASSYSRNAYEQYF.

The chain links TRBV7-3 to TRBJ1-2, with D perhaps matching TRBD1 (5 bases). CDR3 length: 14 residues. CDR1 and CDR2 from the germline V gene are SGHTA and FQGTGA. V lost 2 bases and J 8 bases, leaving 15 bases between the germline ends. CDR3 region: CASSLGAVGEGYTF. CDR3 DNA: TGTGCCAGCAGCTTAGGGGCAGTGGGAGAAGGCTACACCTTC.

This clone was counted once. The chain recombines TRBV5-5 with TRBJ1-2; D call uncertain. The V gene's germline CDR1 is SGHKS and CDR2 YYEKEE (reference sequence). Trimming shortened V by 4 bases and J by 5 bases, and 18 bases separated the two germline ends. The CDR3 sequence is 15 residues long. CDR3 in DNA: TGTGCCAGCAGCCAGGCCCCGGCGGCGATATATGGCTACACCTTC. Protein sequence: CASSQAPAAIYGYTF.

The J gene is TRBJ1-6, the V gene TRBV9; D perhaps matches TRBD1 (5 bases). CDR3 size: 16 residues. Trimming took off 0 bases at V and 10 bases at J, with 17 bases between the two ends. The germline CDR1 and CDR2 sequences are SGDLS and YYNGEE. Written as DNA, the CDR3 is TGTGCCAGCAGCGTAGATAGCGCTCCCAAGGGGTCACCCCTCCACTTT. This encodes CASSVDSAPKGSPLHF.

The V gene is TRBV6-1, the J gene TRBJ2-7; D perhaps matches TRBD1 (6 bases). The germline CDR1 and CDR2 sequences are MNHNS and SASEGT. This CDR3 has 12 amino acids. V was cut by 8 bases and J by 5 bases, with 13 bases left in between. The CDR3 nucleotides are TGTGCCAGCTCTGTGGGGGCCAACGAGCAGTACTTC. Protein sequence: CASSVGANEQYF.

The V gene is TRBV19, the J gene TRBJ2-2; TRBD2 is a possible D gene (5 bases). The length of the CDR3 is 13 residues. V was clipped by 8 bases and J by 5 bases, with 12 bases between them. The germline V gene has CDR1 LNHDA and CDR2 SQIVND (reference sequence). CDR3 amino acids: CASAGVWTGELFF. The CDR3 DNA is TGTGCCAGTGCCGGGGTTTGGACCGGGGAGCTGTTTTTT.

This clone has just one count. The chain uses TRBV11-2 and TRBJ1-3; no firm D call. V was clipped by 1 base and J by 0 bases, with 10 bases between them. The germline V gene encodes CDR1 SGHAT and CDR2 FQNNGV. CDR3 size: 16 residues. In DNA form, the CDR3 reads TGTGCCAGCAGCTTAGCGGCCCTGTTCTCTGGAAACACCATATATTTT. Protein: CASSLAALFSGNTIYF.

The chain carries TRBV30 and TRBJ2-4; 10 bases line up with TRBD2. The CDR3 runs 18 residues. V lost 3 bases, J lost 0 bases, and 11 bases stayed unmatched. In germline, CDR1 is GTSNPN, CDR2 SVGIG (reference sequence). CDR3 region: CAWRRVAGGGVAKNIQYF. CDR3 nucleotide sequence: TGTGCCTGGAGAAGAGTAGCGGGAGGCGGGGTAGCCAAAAACATTCAGTACTTC.

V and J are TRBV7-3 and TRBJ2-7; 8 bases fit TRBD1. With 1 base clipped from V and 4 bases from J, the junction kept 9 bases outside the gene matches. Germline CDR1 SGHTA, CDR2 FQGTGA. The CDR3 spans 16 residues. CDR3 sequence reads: CASSLRPAGGMYEQYF. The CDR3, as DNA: TGTGCCAGCAGCTTAAGACCCGCAGGGGGCATGTACGAGCAGTACTTC.

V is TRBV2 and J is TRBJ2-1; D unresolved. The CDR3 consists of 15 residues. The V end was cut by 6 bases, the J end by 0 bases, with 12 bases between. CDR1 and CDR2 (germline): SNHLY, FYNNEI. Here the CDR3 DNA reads TGTGCCAGCAGCCGGACGAGGAGCTCCTACAATGAGCAGTTCTTC. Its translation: CASSRTRSSYNEQFF. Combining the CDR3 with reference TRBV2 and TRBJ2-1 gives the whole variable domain EPEVTQTPSHQVTQMGQEVILRCVPISNHLYFYWYRQILGQKVEFLVSFYNNEISEKSEIFDDQFSVERPDGSNFTLKIRSTKLEDSAMYFCASSRTRSSYNEQFFGPGTRLTVL.

The CDR3 coding sequence is TGTGCCAGCAGCTCTTTGAGGGCAGGGGGCGGCTACACCTTC. It is translated as CASSSLRAGGGYTF. The chain has TRBV11-2 and TRBJ1-2; 8 bases are a match to TRBD1. The CDR3 spans 14 residues. V lost 4 bases to trimming and J lost 8 bases; unmatched junction nucleotides: 9. Germline V gene sequence: CDR1 SGHAT, CDR2 FQNNGV.

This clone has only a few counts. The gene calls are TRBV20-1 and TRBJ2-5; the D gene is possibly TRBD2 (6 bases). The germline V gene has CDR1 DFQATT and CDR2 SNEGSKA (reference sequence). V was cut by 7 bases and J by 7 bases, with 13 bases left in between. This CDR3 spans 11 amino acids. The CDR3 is CSVPLGGTQYF. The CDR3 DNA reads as TGCAGTGTCCCGCTGGGGGGGACCCAGTACTTC.